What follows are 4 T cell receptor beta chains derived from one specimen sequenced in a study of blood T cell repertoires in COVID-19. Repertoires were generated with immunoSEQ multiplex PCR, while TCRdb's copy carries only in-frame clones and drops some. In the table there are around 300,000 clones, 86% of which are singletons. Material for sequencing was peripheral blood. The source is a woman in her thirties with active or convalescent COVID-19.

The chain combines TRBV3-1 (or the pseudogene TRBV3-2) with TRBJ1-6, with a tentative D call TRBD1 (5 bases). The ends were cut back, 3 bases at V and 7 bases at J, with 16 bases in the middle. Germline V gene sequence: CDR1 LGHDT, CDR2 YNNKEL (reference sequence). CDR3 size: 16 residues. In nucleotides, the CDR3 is TGTGCCAGCAGCCAGGAGGGACGGAGGATAAATTCACCCCTCCACTTT. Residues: CASSQEGRRINSPLHF.

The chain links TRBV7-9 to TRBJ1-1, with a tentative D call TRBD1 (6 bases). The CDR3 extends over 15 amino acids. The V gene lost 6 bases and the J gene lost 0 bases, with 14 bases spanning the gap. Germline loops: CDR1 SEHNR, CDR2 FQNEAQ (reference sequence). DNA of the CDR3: TGTGCCAGCAGACAGGGCGGGGGAGTGAACACTGAAGCTTTCTTT. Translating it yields CASRQGGGVNTEAFF.

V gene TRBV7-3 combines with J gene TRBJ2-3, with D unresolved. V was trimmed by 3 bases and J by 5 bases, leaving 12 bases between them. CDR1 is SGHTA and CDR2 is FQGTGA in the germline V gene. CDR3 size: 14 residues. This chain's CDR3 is CASSLGHPGDTQYF. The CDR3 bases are TGTGCCAGCAGCTTGGGCCACCCCGGAGATACGCAGTATTTT.

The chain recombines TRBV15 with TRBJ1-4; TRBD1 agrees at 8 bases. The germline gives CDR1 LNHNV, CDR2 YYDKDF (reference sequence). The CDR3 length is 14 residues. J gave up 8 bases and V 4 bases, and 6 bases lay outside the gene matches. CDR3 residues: CATSKDRETEKLFF. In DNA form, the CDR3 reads TGTGCCACCAGCAAGGACAGGGAAACGGAAAAACTGTTTTTT.